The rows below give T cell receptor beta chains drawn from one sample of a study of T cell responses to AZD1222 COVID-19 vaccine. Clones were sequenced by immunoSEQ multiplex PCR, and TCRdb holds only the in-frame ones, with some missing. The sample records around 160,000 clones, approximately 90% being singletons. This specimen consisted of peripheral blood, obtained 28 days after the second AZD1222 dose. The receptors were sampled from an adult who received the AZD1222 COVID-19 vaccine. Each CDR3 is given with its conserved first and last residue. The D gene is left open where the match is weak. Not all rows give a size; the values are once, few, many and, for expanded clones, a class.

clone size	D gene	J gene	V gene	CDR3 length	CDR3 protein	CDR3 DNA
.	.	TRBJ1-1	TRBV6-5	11	CASSDRTEAFF	TGTGCCAGCTCAGATCGGACTGAAGCTTTCTTT
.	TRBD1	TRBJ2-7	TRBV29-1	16	CSVEGPRDRGSYEQYF	TGCAGCGTTGAAGGCCCCCGGGACAGGGGCTCCTACGAGCAGTACTTC
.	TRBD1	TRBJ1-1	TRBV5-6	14	CASSLGDRNTEAFF	TGTGCCAGCAGCTTGGGGGACAGGAACACTGAAGCTTTCTTT
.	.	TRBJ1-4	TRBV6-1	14	CASRTGSGREKLFF	TGTGCCAGTCGTACCGGGAGCGGCAGGGAAAAACTGTTTTTT
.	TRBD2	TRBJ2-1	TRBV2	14	CASSATSGLNEQFF	TGTGCCAGCAGTGCTACTAGCGGACTCAATGAGCAGTTCTTC
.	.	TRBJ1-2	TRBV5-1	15	CASSLGGVEAAGYTF	TGCGCCAGCAGCTTGGGTGGGGTCGAGGCGGCTGGCTACACCTTC
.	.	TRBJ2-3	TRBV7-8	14	CASSPFQGQDTQYF	TGTGCCAGCAGCCCCTTTCAGGGGCAGGATACGCAGTATTTT
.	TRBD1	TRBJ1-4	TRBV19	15	CASSRGDRANEKLFF	TGTGCCAGTAGTCGGGGGGACAGGGCTAATGAAAAACTGTTTTTT
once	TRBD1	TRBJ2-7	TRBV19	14	CASSPGQSFYEQYF	TGTGCCAGTAGTCCGGGACAGTCTTTCTACGAGCAGTACTTC
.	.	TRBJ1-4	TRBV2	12	CASSDDGEKLFF	TGTGCCAGCAGTGATGACGGTGAAAAACTGTTTTTT
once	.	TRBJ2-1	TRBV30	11	CACSLRNEQFF	TGTGCCTGTTCCCTGCGCAATGAGCAGTTCTTC
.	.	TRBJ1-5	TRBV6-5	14	CASTPVGGNQPQHF	TGTGCCAGCACTCCGGTAGGGGGGAATCAGCCCCAGCATTTT
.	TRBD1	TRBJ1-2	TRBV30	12	CALGPRGLGYTF	TGTGCCCTGGGGCCCAGGGGGCTTGGCTACACCTTC
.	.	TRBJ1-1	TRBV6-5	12	CASSIGDTEAFF	TGTGCCAGCAGTATAGGGGACACTGAAGCTTTCTTT
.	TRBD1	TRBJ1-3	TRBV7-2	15	CASSLQGGSGNTIYF	TGTGCCAGCAGCTTACAGGGGGGCTCTGGAAACACCATATATTTT
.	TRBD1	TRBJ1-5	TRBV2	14	CASRPGQGAQPQHF	TGTGCCAGCAGGCCGGGACAGGGGGCTCAGCCCCAGCATTTT
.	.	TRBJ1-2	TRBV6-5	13	CASTEGSPYGYTF	TGTGCCAGCACCGAAGGTTCACCGTATGGCTACACCTTC
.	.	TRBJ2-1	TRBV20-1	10	CSARGDEQFF	TGCAGTGCTAGAGGGGATGAGCAGTTCTTC
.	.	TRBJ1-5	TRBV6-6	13	CASSYTPRQPQHF	TGTGCCAGCAGTTACACGCCCCGTCAGCCCCAGCATTTT
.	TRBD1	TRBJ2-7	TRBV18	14	CASSPDRGVMEQYF	TGTGCCAGCTCACCTGACAGGGGCGTGATGGAGCAGTACTTC
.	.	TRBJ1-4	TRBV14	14	CASSQQMRGEKLFF	TGTGCCAGCAGCCAGCAGATGCGAGGGGAAAAACTGTTTTTT
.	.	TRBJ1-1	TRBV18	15	CASSPRGSENTEAFF	TGTGCCAGCTCACCAAGGGGGAGCGAGAACACTGAAGCTTTCTTT
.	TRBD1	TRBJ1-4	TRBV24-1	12	CATSGQGEKLFF	TGTGCCACCAGTGGACAGGGGGAAAAACTGTTTTTT
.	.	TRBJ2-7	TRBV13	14	CASSPRRGLDEQYF	TGTGCCAGCAGCCCTAGACGGGGTCTAGACGAGCAGTACTTC
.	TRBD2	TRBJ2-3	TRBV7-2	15	CASSLAGGPADTQYF	TGTGCCAGCAGTCTGGCGGGGGGGCCGGCGGATACGCAGTATTTT
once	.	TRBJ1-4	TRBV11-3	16	CASTRRFKPTNEKLFF	TGTGCCAGCACCCGTCGGTTCAAACCAACTAATGAAAAACTGTTTTTT
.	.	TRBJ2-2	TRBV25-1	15	CASSENRAGTGELFF	TGTGCCAGCAGTGAAAACAGAGCGGGCACCGGGGAGCTGTTTTTT
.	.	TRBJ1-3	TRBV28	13	CASSFRVGNTIYF	TGTGCCAGCAGTTTCAGGGTTGGAAACACCATATATTTT
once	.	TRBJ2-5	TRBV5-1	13	CASRLEYQETQYF	TGCGCCAGCAGGTTAGAGTACCAAGAGACCCAGTACTTC
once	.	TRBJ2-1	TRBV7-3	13	CASSPDGNNEQFF	TGTGCCAGCAGCCCGGACGGAAACAATGAGCAGTTCTTC
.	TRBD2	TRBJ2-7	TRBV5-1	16	CASSLSTSGTSYEQYF	TGCGCCAGCAGCCTCTCGACTAGCGGGACCTCCTACGAGCAGTACTTC
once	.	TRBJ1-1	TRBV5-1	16	CASSLDGDRGWAEAFF	TGCGCCAGCAGCTTGGATGGTGATAGGGGCTGGGCTGAAGCTTTCTTT
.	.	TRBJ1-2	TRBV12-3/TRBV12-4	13	CASSFSGSYGYTF	TGTGCCAGCAGTTTTTCGGGGTCTTATGGCTACACCTTC
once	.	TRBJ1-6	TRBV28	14	CASRIQISRSPLHF	TGTGCCAGCAGGATCCAGATCTCTCGGTCACCCCTCCACTTT
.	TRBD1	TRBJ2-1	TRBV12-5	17	CASGLVLQDRPTSEQFF	TGTGCTAGTGGTTTGGTACTCCAGGACAGGCCTACAAGTGAGCAGTTCTTC
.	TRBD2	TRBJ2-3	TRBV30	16	CAWSTPTSGSADTQYF	TGTGCCTGGAGCACCCCGACTAGCGGGAGCGCAGATACGCAGTATTTT
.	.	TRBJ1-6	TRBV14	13	CASSQGGGAPLHF	TGTGCCAGCAGCCAAGGAGGCGGGGCACCCCTCCACTTT
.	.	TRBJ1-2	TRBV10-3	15	CAISREGSTIYGYTF	TGTGCCATCAGCCGCGAGGGGTCGACGATCTATGGCTACACCTTC
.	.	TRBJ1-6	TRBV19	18	CASSSRLVRMGNNSPLHF	TGTGCCAGTAGTAGCCGCCTCGTTAGGATGGGAAATAATTCACCCCTCCACTTT
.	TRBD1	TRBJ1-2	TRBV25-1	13	CASSPLTGQGYTF	TGTGCCAGCAGTCCCCTGACAGGGCAGGGCTACACCTTC
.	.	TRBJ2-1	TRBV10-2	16	CASSGESGISYNEQFF	TGCGCCAGCAGTGGGGAGTCGGGGATATCGTACAATGAGCAGTTCTTC
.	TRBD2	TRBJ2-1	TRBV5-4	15	CASSSGGPSYNEQFF	TGTGCCAGCAGCTCGGGGGGGCCCTCCTACAATGAGCAGTTCTTC
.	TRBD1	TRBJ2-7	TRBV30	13	CAWTGTGSYEQYF	TGTGCCTGGACAGGGACAGGCTCCTACGAGCAGTACTTC
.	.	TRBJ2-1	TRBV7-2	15	CASSASRSSYNEQFF	TGTGCCAGCAGCGCCAGCCGAAGCTCCTACAATGAGCAGTTCTTC
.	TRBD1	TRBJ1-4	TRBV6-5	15	CASSRDSGGTKKLFF	TGTGCCAGCAGCCGGGACTCAGGGGGTACGAAAAAACTGTTTTTT
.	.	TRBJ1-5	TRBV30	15	CAWTGNINSNQPQHF	TGTGCCTGGACAGGGAACATTAATAGCAATCAGCCCCAGCATTTT
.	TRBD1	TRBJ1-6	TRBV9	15	CASTPGGVYNSPLHF	TGTGCCAGCACCCCAGGGGGGGTGTATAATTCACCCCTCCACTTT
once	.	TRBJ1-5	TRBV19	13	CASSMISNQPQHF	TGTGCCAGTAGTATGATTAGCAATCAGCCCCAGCATTTT
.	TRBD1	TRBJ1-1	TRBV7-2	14	CASSLRTGSTRAFF	TGTGCCAGCAGCTTGCGGACAGGTTCCACTCGAGCTTTCTTT
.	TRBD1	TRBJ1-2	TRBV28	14	CASSSTGDGYGYTF	TGTGCCAGCAGTTCGACAGGGGATGGCTATGGCTACACCTTC
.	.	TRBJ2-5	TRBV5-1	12	CASSLAQETQYF	TGCGCCAGCAGCTTGGCGCAAGAGACCCAGTACTTC
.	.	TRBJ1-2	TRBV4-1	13	CASSQDTGFGYTF	TGCGCCAGCAGCCAAGACACAGGGTTTGGCTACACCTTC